These 9 T cell receptor beta chains came from one sample sequenced in a study of T cell responses to AZD1222 COVID-19 vaccine. Using immunoSEQ multiplex PCR, the repertoire was profiled, and TCRdb retains in-frame clones only, with some absent. This sample has about 88,000 clones, with about 91% found just once. The starting material was peripheral blood, obtained on day 0 of AZD1222 vaccination. These receptors all stem from an adult in good health.

The sample holds one count of this clone. The rearrangement links TRBV6-6 to TRBJ2-7; 11 bases are shared with TRBD1. Losses at the gene ends were 0 bases for V and 6 bases for J; bases not matched to a gene: 1. Germline V gives CDR1 MNHNY, CDR2 SVGAGI (reference sequence). This CDR3 contains 14 residues. As DNA, the CDR3 is TGTGCCAGCAGTTACTCAGGGACAGGGGGCGAGCAGTACTTC. Its translation: CASSYSGTGGEQYF.

This clone was found a few times. The CDR3 loop reads CASSLPGLDTEAFF. The CDR3 coding sequence is TGTGCCAGCAGCTTGCCGGGGTTGGACACTGAAGCTTTCTTT. The chain is built from TRBV5-4 and TRBJ1-1; D is unclear. V was shortened by 1 base and J by 3 bases, with 10 bases between the two germline ends. The CDR3 consists of 14 residues. Germline-derived CDR1 and CDR2 are SGHNT and YYREEE (reference sequence).

The chain carries TRBV18 and TRBJ2-5; 11 bases agree with TRBD2. The CDR3 extends over 15 amino acids. Looked up from germline, CDR1 is KGHSH and CDR2 is LQKENI. Germline trimming cut 6 bases from V and 2 bases from J; bases unmatched to any gene: 5. CDR3 protein: CASSLRLAGQETQYF. The CDR3 DNA is TGTGCCAGCTCCCTTCGACTAGCGGGGCAAGAGACCCAGTACTTC.

The chain uses TRBV12-3 or TRBV12-4 and TRBJ1-4; no clear D gene. The CDR3 spans 12 residues. V shed 8 bases and J shed 0 bases, with 4 bases lying between them. The chain's CDR3 is CASGTTNEKLFF. CDR3 in DNA: TGTGCCAGCGGGACAACTAATGAAAAACTGTTTTTT.

The V and J genes are TRBV24-1 and TRBJ2-3; D is perhaps TRBD1 or TRBD2 (5 bases each). V was pared by 0 bases and J by 2 bases, with 17 bases between. The length of the CDR3 is 18 residues. From germline, CDR1 is KGHDR and CDR2 SFDVKD. The CDR3 spells CATSDLQGTTANTDTQYF. The CDR3 DNA is TGTGCCACCAGTGATTTGCAAGGGACGACAGCAAACACAGATACGCAGTATTTT.

The chain joins TRBV27 to TRBJ2-3; 11 bases are shared with TRBD2. Per germline, CDR1 MNHEY and CDR2 SMNVEV (reference sequence). CDR3 length: 13 residues. With 5 bases clipped from V and 11 bases from J, the junction kept 6 bases outside the gene matches. The CDR3 nucleotides read TGTGCCAGCAGTCCGTCACTAGCGGGAGTGCAGTATTTT. This encodes CASSPSLAGVQYF.

J is TRBJ1-1 and V is TRBV7-2, with D possibly matching TRBD1 (5 bases). V gave up 3 bases and J gave up 4 bases, with 12 bases separating them. The germline V gene has CDR1 SGHTA and CDR2 FQGNSA. The CDR3 totals 14 residues. The CDR3 region is CASSFPQGGTEAFF. In nucleotides, the CDR3 is TGTGCCAGCAGCTTCCCCCAGGGCGGCACTGAAGCTTTCTTT. Drawing the rest from reference TRBV7-2 and TRBJ1-1, the complete variable domain is GAGVSQSPSNKVTEKGKDVELRCDPISGHTALYWYRQSLGQGLEFLIYFQGNSAPDKSGLPSDRFSAERTGGSVSTLTIQRTQQEDSAVYLCASSFPQGGTEAFFGQGTRLTVV.

The chain employs TRBV6-6 and TRBJ2-1; TRBD2 agrees at 8 bases. V lost 6 bases to trimming and J lost 5 bases; unmatched junction nucleotides: 12. The CDR3 length is 16 residues. The germline gives CDR1 MNHNY, CDR2 SVGAGI (reference sequence). For the CDR3, the DNA is TGTGCCAGCAGGGGACTAGTCGACTTATCTAACAATGAGCAGTTCTTC. Protein: CASRGLVDLSNNEQFF.

This sequence joins TRBV6-6 and TRBJ2-7, with TRBD1 matching over 9 bases. The CDR3 consists of 14 residues. V shed 8 bases, J shed 4 bases, and the junction held 9 bases outside the gene matches. The germline V gene encodes CDR1 MNHNY and CDR2 SVGAGI (reference sequence). In DNA, the CDR3 is TGTGCCAGCTGGGGGACAGGGATTTTGTACGAGCAGTACTTC. Translating it yields CASWGTGILYEQYF.